The next 25 T cell receptor beta chains were all read from a single sample in a study of T cells after yellow fever vaccination. TCRdb itself ran the 5' RACE reads through MiXCR, one entry per CDR3 protein. Of just over 300,000 distinct CDR3 sequences in the sample, around 3.9% are singletons; the top ten hold less than 25%. Source: PBMCs, taken on the day of the yellow fever booster vaccination. The source is a young man who received the YFV17D yellow fever vaccine.

This clonotype was seen ten or more times. The V call is TRBV7-3, the J call TRBJ1-1; D may be TRBD1 (6 bases). V gave up 5 bases and J gave up 1 base, with 14 bases separating them. CDR3 length equals 15 residues. The V gene's germline CDR1 is SGHTA and CDR2 FQGTGA. CDR3 in DNA: TGTGCCAGCAGCCCGAAGGGGGACCCGAACACTGAAGCTTTCTTT. It encodes CASSPKGDPNTEAFF.

In its sample, this clonotype was seen a few times. This chain uses TRBV13 with TRBJ2-7, with D possibly TRBD1 on 6 matching bases. CDR1 and CDR2 (germline): PRHDT, FYEKMQ (reference sequence). The CDR3 extends over 15 amino acids. V was pared by 5 bases and J by 2 bases, with 16 bases between. CDR3 region: CASSTPGHGPYEQYF. The CDR3 nucleotides are TGTGCCAGCAGCACTCCGGGACATGGACCCTACGAGCAGTACTTC.

This clonotype has at least ten counts. The chain joins TRBV5-6 to TRBJ2-7; the D gene is possibly TRBD1 (5 bases). In germline, CDR1 is SGHDT, CDR2 YYEEEE. V dropped 2 bases and J dropped 2 bases, with 11 bases sitting between them. The CDR3 length is 14 residues. The CDR3 protein is CASSLSTVTYEQYF. For the CDR3, the DNA is TGTGCCAGCAGCTTATCGACAGTCACCTACGAGCAGTACTTC.

The rearrangement links TRBV6-5 to TRBJ1-2; possibly TRBD1 for D (5 bases). V dropped 6 bases and J dropped 5 bases, with 25 bases sitting between them. This CDR3 region has 17 residues. Germline-derived CDR1 and CDR2 are MNHEY and SVGAGI. The CDR3: CASRRRAGLLAAYGYTF. The DNA of the CDR3 is TGTGCCAGCAGGCGGCGGGCAGGGTTACTCGCGGCATATGGCTACACCTTC.

This clonotype was recorded many times. V usage is TRBV20-1 and J usage is TRBJ2-4; D may correspond to TRBD1 or TRBD2 (5 bases each). Germline V gene data show CDR1 as DFQATT and CDR2 as SNEGSKA (reference sequence). Trimming stripped 1 base from V and 7 bases from J, with 11 bases between. The CDR3 spans 13 residues. The CDR3 loop reads CSARGAGTNIQYF. The CDR3 bases are TGCAGTGCTAGAGGGGCAGGGACGAACATTCAGTACTTC.

The chain is built from TRBV6-5 and TRBJ2-7; the match to TRBD1 covers 7 bases. The CDR3 runs to 15 residues. Trimming cost V 0 bases and J 5 bases; bases outside gene matches: 7. Germline V CDR1 and CDR2: MNHEY, SVGAGI. The CDR3 DNA reads as TGTGCCAGCAGTTACTCATCAGGGGGTAGCGACGAGCAGTACTTC. Translating gives CASSYSSGGSDEQYF.

This clonotype was picked up many times. The chain carries TRBV19 and TRBJ1-6; possible D gene TRBD1, 6 bases. Germline CDR1 is LNHDA and CDR2 is SQIVND (reference sequence). Deletions cut 5 bases from V and 10 bases from J, with 12 bases between. The CDR3 sequence is 13 residues long. CDR3 protein: CASSANRDSPLHF. In nucleotides, the CDR3 is TGTGCCAGTAGTGCTAACAGGGACTCACCCCTCCACTTT.

This clonotype has at least ten counts. The chain employs TRBV6-2 or TRBV6-3 and TRBJ2-1; 7 bases map to TRBD2. With V trimmed by 6 bases and J by 9 bases, 2 bases remained unmatched. The CDR3 is 11 residues long. The germline CDR1 and CDR2 sequences are MNHEY and SVGEGT. Written as DNA, the CDR3 is TGTGCCAGCAGGGGAGGGGTTGAGCAGTTCTTC. It translates to CASRGGVEQFF.

This clonotype showed up many times. The chain combines TRBV20-1 with TRBJ2-7; no clear D gene. CDR1 is DFQATT and CDR2 is SNEGSKA in the germline V gene (reference sequence). Trimming removed 2 bases at V and 5 bases at J, with 13 bases between. CDR3 size: 13 residues. The CDR3 sequence is CSARNGQTNEQYF. CDR3 sequence (DNA): TGCAGTGCTAGAAACGGGCAGACAAACGAGCAGTACTTC.

This clonotype was counted between two and nine times. The chain couples TRBV25-1 to TRBJ1-1, with D maybe TRBD1 (5 bases). Deletions cut 5 bases from V and 6 bases from J, with 13 bases between. The CDR3 has 13 amino acids. The germline V gene has CDR1 MGHDK and CDR2 SYGVNS. CDR3 sequence: CASSKRGRAEAFF. As DNA, the CDR3 is TGTGCCAGCAGTAAGCGGGGGAGGGCTGAAGCTTTCTTT.

V and J are TRBV3-1 and TRBJ1-1; the D gene is possibly TRBD1 (6 bases). This CDR3 comprises 12 residues. The V end lost 0 bases, the J end lost 8 bases, and 7 bases lay between the germline ends. Germline lookup yields CDR1 LGHDT and CDR2 YNNKEL (reference sequence). The CDR3 region is CASSQDDREAFF. CDR3 DNA: TGTGCCAGCAGCCAAGATGACAGGGAAGCTTTCTTT.

V gene TRBV21-1 combines with J gene TRBJ1-6; TRBD1 is the table's D call and was not checked against the DNA. TRBV21-1 is a pseudogene. The CDR3 covers 16 residues. CDR3 residues: CASLRWAETGNSPLHF. CDR3 nucleotide sequence: TGTGCCAGCCTGCGGTGGGCGGAAACGGGAAATTCACCCCTCCACTTT.

This clonotype was observed many times. The chain uses TRBV6-5 and TRBJ2-1, with D unclear. Trimming removed 5 bases at V and 2 bases at J, with 7 bases between. The CDR3 totals 13 residues. In germline, CDR1 is MNHEY, CDR2 SVGAGI. Written as DNA, the CDR3 is TGTGCCAGCAGTCTCAGGCCCTACAATGAGCAGTTCTTC. This encodes CASSLRPYNEQFF.

At least ten counts were recorded for this clonotype. In DNA, the CDR3 is TGTGCCAGCACCCCTCGTGGCGGGGGCCCCTACGAGCAGTACTTC. Protein sequence: CASTPRGGGPYEQYF. The rearrangement joins TRBV7-2 to TRBJ2-7; TRBD2 might be the D (7 bases). Trimming removed 7 bases at V and 2 bases at J, with 18 bases between. This CDR3 spans 15 amino acids. Germline CDR1 reads SGHTA; CDR2 reads FQGNSA.

J is TRBJ2-4 and V is TRBV5-1; TRBD1 aligns across 7 bases. The germline gives CDR1 SGHRS, CDR2 YFSETQ. V shed 4 bases, J shed 6 bases, and the junction held 4 bases outside the gene matches. The CDR3 contains 13 residues. In nucleotides, the CDR3 is TGCGCCAGCAGCCTGGGACAGTCAAACATTCAGTACTTC. Amino acid sequence: CASSLGQSNIQYF.

This clonotype has a count of ten or more. The genes are TRBV4-3 and TRBJ1-4; the match to TRBD1 covers 8 bases. Trimming took 2 bases from V and 6 from J; bases not matched to a gene: 5. Germline lookup yields CDR1 LGHNA and CDR2 YSLEER. The CDR3 spans 15 residues. The CDR3, as DNA: TGCGCCAGCAGCCAACGCGGGACAGGTGATGAAAAACTGTTTTTT. It is translated as CASSQRGTGDEKLFF.

The rearrangement links TRBV7-8 to TRBJ1-4; 7 positions agree with TRBD1. This CDR3 spans 15 amino acids. Germline V gene data show CDR1 as SGHVS and CDR2 as FQNEAQ. Germline trimming cut 5 bases from V and 5 bases from J; bases unmatched to any gene: 8. The CDR3 loop reads CASSPRTGWNEKLFF. The DNA for the CDR3 is TGTGCCAGCAGCCCGAGGACAGGCTGGAATGAAAAACTGTTTTTT.

This clonotype was counted ten times or more. This chain connects TRBV12-3 or TRBV12-4 to TRBJ2-5; the D gene could be TRBD1 or TRBD2 (5 bases each). V lost 6 bases, J lost 4 bases, and 18 bases lay in between. The CDR3 spans 15 residues. CDR3 nucleotides: TGTGCCAGCAGCCCCTCCGGGACGGTTGGAGAGACCCAGTACTTC. It is translated as CASSPSGTVGETQYF.

This clonotype was counted only a few times. The chain links TRBV7-2 to TRBJ1-2; D is unresolved. Trimming removed 5 bases from V and 8 bases from J, with 18 bases in between. CDR1 is SGHTA and CDR2 is FQGNSA in the germline V gene. The CDR3 loop spans 14 amino acids. This CDR3 is CASSPQIAPPGYTF. The DNA of the CDR3 is TGTGCCAGCAGCCCGCAAATAGCCCCGCCGGGCTACACCTTC. Drawing the rest from reference TRBV7-2 and TRBJ1-2, the complete variable domain is GAGVSQSPSNKVTEKGKDVELRCDPISGHTALYWYRQSLGQGLEFLIYFQGNSAPDKSGLPSDRFSAERTGGSVSTLTIQRTQQEDSAVYLCASSPQIAPPGYTFGSGTRLTVV.

This clonotype was counted ten times or more. This chain joins TRBV5-1 and TRBJ1-4; 7 nucleotides align to TRBD1. The CDR3 totals 17 residues. CDR1 is SGHRS and CDR2 is YFSETQ in the germline V gene. Trimming at V came to 2 bases and at J to 5 bases, leaving 12 bases not matched to a gene. CDR3 residues: CASSLSPGTDRNEKLFF. For the CDR3, the DNA is TGCGCCAGCAGCTTAAGCCCCGGGACAGATCGGAATGAAAAACTGTTTTTT.

This clonotype has just a few counts. The V call is TRBV5-1, the J call TRBJ2-7; 10 positions agree with TRBD1. V was pared by 4 bases and J by 3 bases, with 4 bases of the junction left unmatched. There are 14 residues in the CDR3. From germline, CDR1 is SGHRS and CDR2 YFSETQ. The CDR3 here is CASSDRTGGYEQYF. DNA of the CDR3: TGCGCCAGCAGCGACAGGACAGGGGGCTACGAGCAGTACTTC.

This clonotype was detected only a few times. The V gene is TRBV5-4, the J gene TRBJ1-2, with unresolved D. CDR1 and CDR2 (germline): SGHNT, YYREEE (reference sequence). V shed 1 base and J shed 7 bases, with 17 bases lying between them. The CDR3 has 15 residues. The CDR3 DNA reads as TGTGCCAGCAGCTTGATGGTGGGGAGTGTTCGTGGCTACACCTTC. This codes for CASSLMVGSVRGYTF.

This clonotype was counted at least ten times. The CDR3 loop reads CASSYSGRSYGYTF. CDR3 nucleotides: TGTGCCAGCAGTTACTCGGGGCGGTCCTATGGCTACACCTTC. The chain employs TRBV6-2 or TRBV6-3 and TRBJ1-2; possibly TRBD1 for D (5 bases). Germline CDR1 reads MNHEY; CDR2 reads SVGEGT. V lost 0 bases and J 4 bases, leaving 9 bases between the germline ends. The CDR3 has 14 amino acids.

This clonotype has at least ten counts. The chain has TRBV10-3 and TRBJ1-3, with D possibly matching TRBD1 (6 bases). The CDR3 extends over 13 amino acids. V was clipped by 6 bases and J by 2 bases, with 8 bases between them. Germline V gives CDR1 ENHRY, CDR2 SYGVKD. The CDR3 DNA reads as TGTGCCATCAGGACAGGTGCTGGAAACACCATATATTTT. This codes for CAIRTGAGNTIYF.

This chain links TRBV12-3 or TRBV12-4 with TRBJ1-2, with 9 positions matching TRBD1. This CDR3 region has 14 residues. J gave up 6 bases and V 5 bases, and 7 bases lay outside the gene matches. The CDR3 here is CASSMDRGYHGYTF. The CDR3 bases are TGTGCCAGCAGTATGGACAGGGGTTATCATGGCTACACCTTC.